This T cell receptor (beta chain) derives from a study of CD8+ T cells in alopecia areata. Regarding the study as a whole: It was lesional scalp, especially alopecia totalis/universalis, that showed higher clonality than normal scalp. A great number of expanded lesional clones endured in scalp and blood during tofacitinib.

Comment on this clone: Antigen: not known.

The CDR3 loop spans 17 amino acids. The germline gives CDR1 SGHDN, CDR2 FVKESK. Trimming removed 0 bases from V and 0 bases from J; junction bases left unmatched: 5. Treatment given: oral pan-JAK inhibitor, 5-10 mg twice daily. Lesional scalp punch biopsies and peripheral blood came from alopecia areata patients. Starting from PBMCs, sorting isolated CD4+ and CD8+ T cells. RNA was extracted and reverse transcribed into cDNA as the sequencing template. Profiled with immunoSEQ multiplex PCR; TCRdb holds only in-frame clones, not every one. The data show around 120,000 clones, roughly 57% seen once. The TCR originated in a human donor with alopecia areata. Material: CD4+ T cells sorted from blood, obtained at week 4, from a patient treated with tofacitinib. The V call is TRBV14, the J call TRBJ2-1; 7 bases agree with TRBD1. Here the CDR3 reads CASSQDLDRSSYNEQFF. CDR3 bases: TGTGCCAGCAGCCAAGATCTGGACAGGAGCTCCTACAATGAGCAGTTCTTC.